The clone carrying this T cell receptor beta chain was counted a single time. No antigen is known for it. This entry is derived from a study of shared clonotypes between healthy human individuals. Overall study results and limits: Only blood samples were collected, and tissue repertoires likely differ. Among the subsets, naive ones generally showed larger estimated richness than memory ones.

CD4+ cell separation produced CD45RA+ naive and CD45RA-negative memory subsets. The CDR3 is made up of 14 amino acids. Trimming removed 0 bases at V and 7 bases at J, with 12 bases between. Germline values: CDR1 MNHNY, CDR2 SVGAGI (reference sequence). Genomic DNA of each subset was evenly split across several immunoSEQ plates. TCRdb keeps only in-frame clones here, not all; method: immunoSEQ multiplex PCR. The top ten clones hold about 0.34% of a sample with fewer than 2.5 million clones, roughly 93% of them seen once. This chain joins TRBV6-6 and TRBJ1-2; tentative D call: TRBD1 (6 bases). The sequence derives from a man aged 18-30 years in good health. Some clones in this sample may be carry-over from other donors' samples. The material sequenced was naive CD4+ T cells from PBMCs. Specified subset: CD45RA+ positively selected. CDR3 loop: CASSYSTQGLGYTF. CDR3 DNA: TGTGCCAGCAGTTACTCTACCCAGGGGCTTGGCTACACCTTC.